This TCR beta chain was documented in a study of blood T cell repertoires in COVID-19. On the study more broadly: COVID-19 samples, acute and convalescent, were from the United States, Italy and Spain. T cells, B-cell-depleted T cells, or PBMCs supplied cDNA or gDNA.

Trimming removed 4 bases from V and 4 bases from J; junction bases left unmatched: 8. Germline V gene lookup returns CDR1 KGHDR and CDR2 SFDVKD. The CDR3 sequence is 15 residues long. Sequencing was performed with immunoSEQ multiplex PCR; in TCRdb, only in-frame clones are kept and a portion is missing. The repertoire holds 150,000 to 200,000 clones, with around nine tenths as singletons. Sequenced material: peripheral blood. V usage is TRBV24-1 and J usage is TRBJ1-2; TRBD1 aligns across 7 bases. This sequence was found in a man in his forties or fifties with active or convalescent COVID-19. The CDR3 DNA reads TGTGCCACCAGTGACTCTAGACAGGGCGGCTATGGCTACACCTTC. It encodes CATSDSRQGGYGYTF.